This T cell receptor (beta chain) was identified during a study of molecular identifiers for immune sequencing clone quantification. Via MiXCR, TCRdb re-called the PCR reads, giving one row per CDR3 protein. The data contain around 65,000 distinct CDR3 sequences, less than 20% of them seen just once; the ten biggest clones take up roughly 1.5%. The CDR3 is 15 amino acids. CDR1 and CDR2 from the germline V gene are MGHRA and YSYEKL. V was cut by 0 bases and J by 7 bases, with 13 bases left in between. The source is a human donor in good health. Some libraries in this study had Jurkat cell RNA spiked in. The chain recombines TRBV4-1 with TRBJ2-1; D unresolved. Source material: naive CD8+ T cells from blood, with Jurkat cell RNA spiked in. The subset is: FACS-sorted CD8+CD4-CCR7+CD45RA+ naive T cells. CDR3 sequence: CASSQDSNPWNEQFF. Here the CDR3 DNA reads TGCGCCAGCAGCCAAGATTCTAACCCCTGGAATGAGCAGTTCTTC.